The 27 T cell receptor beta chains given below trace back to one sample, sequenced in a study of T cells in Graves' hyperthyroidism and ophthalmopathy. The investigators amplified TCR beta CDR3 regions from RNA transcripts. With the HTBI primer set, the TCR CDR3 went through a first round of RT-PCR. TCRdb independently ran MiXCR on the multiplex PCR reads; one entry per CDR3 protein. The sample lists hundreds of thousands of distinct CDR3 sequences; around 15% were seen once. Sequencing was performed on blood. The receptor set was obtained from a woman aged 18-30 years with Graves' hyperthyroidism.

The chain couples TRBV4-1 to TRBJ1-2, with D unclear. From germline, CDR1 is MGHRA and CDR2 YSYEKL. Trimming removed 0 bases from V and 8 bases from J, with 10 bases in between. This CDR3 contains 13 residues. The CDR3 nucleotides read TGCGCCAGCAGCCAAGAACTTACCGGGGGCTACACCTTC. This translates into CASSQELTGGYTF.

Only a few counts were recorded for this clonotype. The chain combines TRBV20-1 with TRBJ2-3; D might be TRBD1 or TRBD2, each matching 5 bases. The CDR3 is 19 residues long. The V end was cut by 4 bases, the J end by 0 bases, with 26 bases between. Per germline, CDR1 DFQATT and CDR2 SNEGSKA (reference sequence). The CDR3 nucleotides read TGCAGTGCTACCCCGGCCGGGACGCTTTTGGGGCATAGCACAGATACGCAGTATTTT. Residues: CSATPAGTLLGHSTDTQYF.

DNA for the CDR3: TGTGCCAGCAGCTTAGCAGGCACCGGGGGGCGGGGGAGCACTGAAGCTTTCTTT. It yields the protein CASSLAGTGGRGSTEAFF. The J gene is TRBJ1-1, the V gene TRBV7-3; weak D call: TRBD1 (6 bases). Germline CDR1 and CDR2: SGHTA and FQGTGA. V lost 2 bases, J lost 4 bases, and 23 bases lay in between. This CDR3 contains 18 residues.

The chain has TRBV15 and TRBJ1-6; D perhaps matches TRBD1 (5 bases). Germline lookup yields CDR1 LNHNV and CDR2 YYDKDF (reference sequence). The V end lost 0 bases, the J end lost 8 bases, and 11 bases lay between the germline ends. The CDR3 sequence is 15 residues long. Here the CDR3 DNA reads TGTGCCACCAGCAGAGATCCCGGGGGGTATTCACCCCTCCACTTT. Translating it yields CATSRDPGGYSPLHF.

This sequence joins TRBV13 and TRBJ2-1; 9 bases are shared with TRBD2. The CDR3 loop spans 16 amino acids. The J segment lost 4 bases and the V segment lost 1 base, leaving 5 bases of the junction unmatched. CDR1 and CDR2 (germline): PRHDT, FYEKMQ (reference sequence). The CDR3 protein is CASSLVGLASYNEQFF. The CDR3, as DNA: TGTGCCAGCAGCTTAGTAGGACTAGCGAGTTACAATGAGCAGTTCTTC.

The rearrangement joins TRBV11-2 to TRBJ1-2; TRBD1 aligns across 7 bases. The CDR3 contains 14 residues. Germline loops: CDR1 SGHAT, CDR2 FQNNGV. V gave up 8 bases and J gave up 7 bases; unmatched junction bases: 13. The CDR3 sequence is CASPSNRGPGGYTF. Written as DNA, the CDR3 is TGTGCCAGCCCTTCCAACAGGGGCCCAGGTGGCTACACCTTC.

In this sample, this clonotype turned up many times. The chain links TRBV6-2 or TRBV6-3 to TRBJ2-1, with 11 bases fitting TRBD1. The CDR3 runs 18 residues. CDR1 is MNHEY and CDR2 is SVGEGT in the germline V gene. Losses at the gene ends were 6 bases for V and 0 bases for J; bases not matched to a gene: 10. CDR3 loop: CASSSGTGGNISYNEQFF. In nucleotides, the CDR3 is TGTGCCAGCAGCTCCGGGACAGGGGGGAACATCTCCTACAATGAGCAGTTCTTC.

In DNA form, the CDR3 reads TGTGCCAGCAGCTTCGGACAGGGGGCTTATTCACCCCTCCACTTT. Translation: CASSFGQGAYSPLHF. The genes are TRBV7-2 and TRBJ1-6; TRBD1 aligns across 11 bases. J gave up 8 bases and V 3 bases, and 3 bases lay outside the gene matches. There are 15 residues in the CDR3. Germline V gene data show CDR1 as SGHTA and CDR2 as FQGNSA.

This clonotype was recorded a few times. The chain combines TRBV4-1 with TRBJ2-7; D ambiguous. Germline-derived CDR1 and CDR2 are MGHRA and YSYEKL. This CDR3 has 13 amino acids. Trimming cost V 4 bases and J 2 bases, with 9 bases left between them. CDR3 residues: CASSLLPAYEQYF. CDR3 nucleotides: TGCGCCAGCAGCCTGTTACCGGCCTACGAGCAGTACTTC.

Ten or more counts support this clonotype. The chain has TRBV28 and TRBJ1-1; no reliable D call. V gave up 6 bases and J gave up 4 bases, with 15 bases separating them. The germline V gene has CDR1 MDHEN and CDR2 SYDVKM. CDR3 length: 14 amino acids. The CDR3 DNA is TGTGCCAGCAGCCTACTGGGCGCCGTCACTGAAGCTTTCTTT. Amino acids: CASSLLGAVTEAFF. Drawing the rest from reference TRBV28 and TRBJ1-1, the complete variable domain is DVKVTQSSRYLVKRTGEKVFLECVQDMDHENMFWYRQDPGLGLRLIYFSYDVKMKEKGDIPEGYSVSREKKERFSLILESASTNQTSMYLCASSLLGAVTEAFFGQGTRLTVV.

With regard to this clonotype: A much bigger clone sits one base away, suggesting this may be a read error. The chain combines TRBV7-9 with TRBJ1-1; 11 bases line up with TRBD1. The germline V gene encodes CDR1 SEHNR and CDR2 FQNEAQ (reference sequence). Unmatched junction bases numbered 22, after V lost 6 bases and J lost 7 bases. This CDR3 has 19 residues. The CDR3, as DNA: TGTGCCAGCAGTAGGGGACAGGGGGACCCCATTTCGCCGAGGATTGAAGCTTTCTTT. This encodes CASSRGQGDPISPRIEAFF.

The CDR3 loop reads CASSYTPAGGTDTQYF. CDR3 bases: TGTGCCAGCAGCTATACCCCGGCGGGAGGTACAGATACGCAGTATTTT. The V and J genes are TRBV7-8 and TRBJ2-3; 8 bases fit TRBD2. CDR1 SGHVS and CDR2 FQNEAQ come from the germline V gene. The CDR3 consists of 16 residues. The V segment lost 4 bases and the J segment 3 bases; nucleotides outside the gene matches: 9.

The chain is built from TRBV6-1 and TRBJ2-3; tentative D call: TRBD1 (5 bases). This CDR3 has 14 residues. CDR1 is MNHNS, CDR2 SASEGT, per germline. Trimming stripped 5 bases from V and 2 bases from J, with 11 bases between. The CDR3 region is CASSTDSNTDTQYF. Here the CDR3 DNA reads TGTGCCAGCAGTACAGACAGCAACACAGATACGCAGTATTTT.

There are many counts of this clonotype. The chain joins TRBV11-2 to TRBJ1-2, with D possibly TRBD1 on 5 matching bases. CDR1 is SGHAT, CDR2 FQNNGV, per germline. V lost 1 base, J lost 8 bases, and 11 bases lay in between. The CDR3 has 13 amino acids. In DNA form, the CDR3 reads TGTGCCAGCAGCTTAGCCTTCGGGGGGGGCTACACCTTC. Its translation is CASSLAFGGGYTF.

This clonotype occurred many times. The CDR3: CASSMGQGYNEQFF. The CDR3 bases are TGTGCCAGCAGCATGGGACAGGGGTACAATGAGCAGTTCTTC. The gene calls are TRBV5-5 and TRBJ2-1; 10 nucleotides line up with TRBD1. Unmatched junction bases numbered 2, after V lost 4 bases and J lost 4 bases. The CDR3 extends over 14 amino acids. CDR1 SGHKS and CDR2 YYEKEE come from the germline V gene (reference sequence).

The chain recombines TRBV5-1 with TRBJ1-1; the D is unclear. Germline-derived CDR1 and CDR2 are SGHRS and YFSETQ. Trimming cost V 5 bases and J 7 bases, with 15 bases left between them. The CDR3 spans 13 residues. The CDR3 spells CASSYSLEGEAFF. In DNA form, the CDR3 reads TGCGCCAGCAGTTACTCCCTTGAGGGTGAAGCTTTCTTT.

This clonotype has more than one count but fewer than ten. The chain carries TRBV7-9 and TRBJ2-5; TRBD2 agrees at 8 bases. Germline CDR1 SEHNR, CDR2 FQNEAQ (reference sequence). Trimming took 1 base from V and 4 from J; bases not matched to a gene: 11. The CDR3 sequence is 17 residues long. The CDR3 loop is CASSLGPAGEYSETQYF. The DNA for the CDR3 is TGTGCCAGCAGCTTAGGGCCAGCGGGAGAATATTCAGAGACCCAGTACTTC.

Regarding this clonotype: This clone may be a read error of a much larger clone one base away. The CDR3: CASSLTTSNEQSF. CDR3 DNA sequence: TGTGCCAGCAGCCTCACGACGTCCAATGAGCAGTCCTTC. This sequence joins TRBV3-1 and TRBJ2-1, with D unclear. The CDR3 has 13 residues. CDR1 is LGHDT and CDR2 is YNNKEL in the germline V gene (reference sequence).

The table lists this clonotype with many counts. This CDR3 reads CASSLASFVAGEDEQFF. Here the CDR3 DNA reads TGTGCCAGCAGCTTAGCGTCCTTTGTAGCGGGAGAGGATGAGCAGTTCTTC. V is TRBV11-1 and J is TRBJ2-1; 9 bases are a match to TRBD2. Per germline, CDR1 SGHAT and CDR2 FQDESV (reference sequence). With V trimmed by 0 bases and J by 8 bases, 11 bases remained unmatched. The CDR3 contains 17 residues.

The chain combines TRBV20-1 with TRBJ2-2, with 11 bases aligning to TRBD2. J lost 1 base, V lost 1 base, and 8 bases had no gene match. Germline CDR1 reads DFQATT; CDR2 reads SNEGSKA (reference sequence). This CDR3 region has 18 residues. CDR3 protein: CSARGSGRARGNTGELFF. CDR3 coding DNA: TGCAGTGCTAGAGGTAGCGGGAGGGCGCGGGGGAACACCGGGGAGCTGTTTTTT.

This clonotype was found once. The chain has TRBV7-9 and TRBJ1-2; D is ambiguous. Per the germline V gene, CDR1 is SEHNR and CDR2 is FQNEAQ (reference sequence). V gave up 3 bases and J gave up 3 bases, with 14 bases separating them. This CDR3 contains 15 residues. CDR3 loop: CASSFIERVDYGYTF. CDR3 in DNA: TGTGCCAGCAGCTTTATCGAGCGAGTGGACTATGGCTACACCTTC.

The table lists this clonotype with a few counts. The genes are TRBV25-1 and TRBJ2-7; TRBD2 matches at 11 bases. After removal of 3 bases from V and 3 bases from J, the junction contained 1 base not matched to a gene. The V gene's germline CDR1 is MGHDK and CDR2 SYGVNS. CDR3 length equals 14 residues. The CDR3 sequence is CASSDTSGSYEQYF. CDR3 nucleotide sequence: TGTGCCAGCAGTGATACTAGCGGGAGCTACGAGCAGTACTTC.

The table lists this clonotype with many counts. The rearrangement uses TRBV28 and TRBJ1-5; TRBD1 is a possible D gene (5 bases). This CDR3 is 19 amino acids long. V was pared by 7 bases and J by 0 bases, with 25 bases between. The germline CDR1 and CDR2 sequences are MDHEN and SYDVKM. Written as DNA, the CDR3 is TGTGCCAGCACCCTGGACAAACGCGGGCGGGTTTTTAGCAATCAGCCCCAGCATTTT. Its translation: CASTLDKRGRVFSNQPQHF.

This clonotype has a handful of counts. V gene TRBV20-1 combines with J gene TRBJ1-1, with 7 bases lining up with TRBD1. Germline V lookup: CDR1 DFQATT, CDR2 SNEGSKA (reference sequence). The V segment lost 6 bases and the J segment 4 bases; nucleotides outside the gene matches: 5. The CDR3 contains 12 residues. The CDR3 sequence: CSAPGGGTEAFF. The CDR3 DNA reads as TGCAGTGCGCCAGGGGGGGGCACTGAAGCTTTCTTT.

Ten or more counts support this clonotype. V usage is TRBV27 and J usage is TRBJ2-7, with D unresolved. With 6 bases removed from V and 7 bases from J, the gap between germline ends came to 19 bases. Germline V CDR1 and CDR2: MNHEY, SMNVEV (reference sequence). The CDR3 runs 14 residues. The CDR3 loop is CASRERPGGPEQYF. CDR3 bases: TGTGCCAGCAGAGAGCGACCCGGTGGGCCGGAGCAGTACTTC.

At least ten counts were recorded for this clonotype. The chain joins TRBV6-1 to TRBJ2-2; 9 nucleotides agree with TRBD2. Germline CDR1 and CDR2: MNHNS and SASEGT. The length of the CDR3 is 17 residues. V gave up 4 bases and J gave up 4 bases; unmatched junction bases: 10. DNA for the CDR3: TGTGCCAGCAGTGCTCCGGGACTAGCAAGCACCACCGGGGAGCTGTTTTTT. As protein: CASSAPGLASTTGELFF.

This clonotype has ten or more counts. The chain combines TRBV28 with TRBJ2-1; 8 bases are shared with TRBD1. Per the germline V gene, CDR1 is MDHEN and CDR2 is SYDVKM. CDR3 length equals 20 residues. The trim removed 5 bases at V and 5 bases at J, leaving 23 bases unmatched. The CDR3 sequence is CASSPTPDRGRLVGHNEQFF. For the CDR3, the DNA is TGTGCCAGCAGTCCCACTCCAGACAGGGGCCGACTAGTCGGCCACAATGAGCAGTTCTTC.